Following are 2 T cell receptor beta chains from one sample sequenced in a study of patients and donors after allogeneic stem cell transplantation. TCRdb reprocessed the RT-PCR reads with MiXCR, giving one entry per CDR3 protein. The sample includes 800,000 to 1,000,000 distinct CDR3 sequences, around 17% of them seen just once. Sequencing was performed on blood, either unsorted or a sorted T cell fraction (not recorded which). Receptors were obtained from a human donor who was either an allogeneic HSCT recipient or a stem cell or donor lymphocyte infusion donor (not recorded which). It is not recorded whose cells these are; they may come from a transplant donor.

In its sample, this clonotype was seen a few times. The chain links TRBV20-1 to TRBJ2-1, with D tentatively TRBD1 or TRBD2 (5 bases each). Per the germline V gene, CDR1 is DFQATT and CDR2 is SNEGSKA (reference sequence). The V gene lost 7 bases and the J gene lost 8 bases, with 18 bases spanning the gap. This CDR3 is built from 13 residues. CDR3 DNA: TGCAGTGTTCCTGGGACCCCCTTCGATGAGCAGTTCTTC. Encoded protein: CSVPGTPFDEQFF.

This clonotype was counted between two and nine times. DNA for the CDR3: TGCAGTGCTAGAGTCGCAGAGGATCTTTCCCCCGAGCAGTACTTC. Translated, it gives CSARVAEDLSPEQYF. J is TRBJ2-7 and V is TRBV20-1; no clear D gene. CDR1 is DFQATT, CDR2 SNEGSKA, per germline (reference sequence). The CDR3 spans 15 residues. Between the trimmed V and J ends, which lost 1 base and 6 bases, there was a span of 19 bases.